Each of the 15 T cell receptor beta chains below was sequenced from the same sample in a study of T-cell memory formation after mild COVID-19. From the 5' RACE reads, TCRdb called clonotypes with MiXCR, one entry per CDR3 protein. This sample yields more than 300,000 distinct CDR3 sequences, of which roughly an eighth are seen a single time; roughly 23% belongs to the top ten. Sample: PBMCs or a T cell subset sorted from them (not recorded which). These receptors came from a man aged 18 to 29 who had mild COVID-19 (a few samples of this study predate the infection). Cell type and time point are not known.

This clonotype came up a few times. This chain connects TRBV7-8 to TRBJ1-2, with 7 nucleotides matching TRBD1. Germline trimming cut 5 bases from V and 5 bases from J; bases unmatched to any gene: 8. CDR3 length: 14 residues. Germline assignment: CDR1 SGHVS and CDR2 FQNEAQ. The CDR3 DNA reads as TGTGCCAGCAGCCCGACAGGGAATCCTTATGGCTACACCTTC. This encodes CASSPTGNPYGYTF.

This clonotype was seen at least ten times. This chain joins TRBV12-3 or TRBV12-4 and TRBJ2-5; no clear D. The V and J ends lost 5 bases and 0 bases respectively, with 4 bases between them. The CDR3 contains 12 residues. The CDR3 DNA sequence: TGTGCCAGCAGTCACTACCAAGAGACCCAGTACTTC. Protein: CASSHYQETQYF.

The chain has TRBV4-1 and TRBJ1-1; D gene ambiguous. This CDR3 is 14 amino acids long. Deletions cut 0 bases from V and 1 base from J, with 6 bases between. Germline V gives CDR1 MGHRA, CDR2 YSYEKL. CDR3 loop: CASSQDHWNTEAFF. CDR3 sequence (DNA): TGCGCCAGCAGCCAAGATCATTGGAACACTGAAGCTTTCTTT.

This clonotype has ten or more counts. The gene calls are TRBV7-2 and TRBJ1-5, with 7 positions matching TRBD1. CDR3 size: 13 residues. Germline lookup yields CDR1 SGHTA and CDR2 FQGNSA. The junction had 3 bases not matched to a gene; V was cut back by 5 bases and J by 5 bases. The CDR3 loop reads CASSIRGDQPQHF. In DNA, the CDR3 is TGTGCCAGCAGCATCAGGGGGGATCAGCCCCAGCATTTT.

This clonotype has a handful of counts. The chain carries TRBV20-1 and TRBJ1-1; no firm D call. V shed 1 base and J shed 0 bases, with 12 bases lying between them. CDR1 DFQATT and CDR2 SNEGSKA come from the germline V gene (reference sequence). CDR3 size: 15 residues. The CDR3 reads CSARGRVRMNTEAFF. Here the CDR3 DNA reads TGCAGTGCTAGAGGGAGAGTGAGAATGAACACTGAAGCTTTCTTT.

The CDR3 DNA reads as TGCAGTGCTAGACTCTATAGCAATCAGCCCCAGCATTTT. Amino acid sequence: CSARLYSNQPQHF. The rearrangement joins TRBV20-1 to TRBJ1-5, with unresolved D. The germline gives CDR1 DFQATT, CDR2 SNEGSKA (reference sequence). V was cut by 2 bases and J by 0 bases, with 5 bases left in between. The CDR3 length is 13 residues.

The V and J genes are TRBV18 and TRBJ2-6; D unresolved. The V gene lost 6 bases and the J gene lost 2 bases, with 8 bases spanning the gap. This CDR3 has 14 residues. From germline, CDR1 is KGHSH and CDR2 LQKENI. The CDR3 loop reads CASSPGTGANVLTF. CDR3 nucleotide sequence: TGTGCCAGCTCCCCCGGCACTGGGGCCAACGTCCTGACTTTC.

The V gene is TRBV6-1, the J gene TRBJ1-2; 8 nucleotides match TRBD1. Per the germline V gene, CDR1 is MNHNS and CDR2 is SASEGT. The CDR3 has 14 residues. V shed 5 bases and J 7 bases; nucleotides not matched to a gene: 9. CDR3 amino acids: CASSNQGALSGYTF. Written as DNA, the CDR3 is TGTGCCAGCAGTAACCAGGGGGCGCTTAGTGGCTACACCTTC.

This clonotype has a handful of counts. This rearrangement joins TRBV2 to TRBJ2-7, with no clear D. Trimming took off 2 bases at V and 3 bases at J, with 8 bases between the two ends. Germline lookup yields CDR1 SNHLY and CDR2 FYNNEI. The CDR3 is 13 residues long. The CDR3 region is CASSEPDRYEQYF. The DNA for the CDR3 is TGTGCCAGCAGTGAACCGGATCGCTACGAGCAGTACTTC.

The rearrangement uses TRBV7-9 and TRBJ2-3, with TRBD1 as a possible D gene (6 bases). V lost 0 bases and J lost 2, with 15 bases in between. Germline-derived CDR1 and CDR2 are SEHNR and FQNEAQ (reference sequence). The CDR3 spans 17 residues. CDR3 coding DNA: TGTGCCAGCAGCTTAGCGCTAAACAGGGCCGCCACAGATACGCAGTATTTT. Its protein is CASSLALNRAATDTQYF. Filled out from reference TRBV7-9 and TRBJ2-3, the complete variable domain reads DTGVSQNPRHKITKRGQNVTFRCDPISEHNRLYWYRQTLGQGPEFLTYFQNEAQLEKSRLLSDRFSAERPKGSFSTLEIQRTEQGDSAMYLCASSLALNRAATDTQYFGPGTRLTVL.

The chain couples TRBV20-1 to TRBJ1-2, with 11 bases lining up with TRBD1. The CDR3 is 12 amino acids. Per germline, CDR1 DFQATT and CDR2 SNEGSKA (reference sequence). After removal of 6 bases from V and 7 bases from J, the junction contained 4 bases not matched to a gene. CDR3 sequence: CSARTGGSGYTF. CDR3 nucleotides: TGCAGTGCACGGACAGGGGGCTCTGGCTACACCTTC.

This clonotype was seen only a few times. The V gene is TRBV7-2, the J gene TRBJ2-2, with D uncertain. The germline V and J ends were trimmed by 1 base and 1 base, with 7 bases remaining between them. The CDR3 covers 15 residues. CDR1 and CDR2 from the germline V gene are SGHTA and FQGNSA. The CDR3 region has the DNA TGTGCCAGCAGCTTAGTATTGGAGAACACCGGGGAGCTGTTTTTT. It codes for CASSLVLENTGELFF.

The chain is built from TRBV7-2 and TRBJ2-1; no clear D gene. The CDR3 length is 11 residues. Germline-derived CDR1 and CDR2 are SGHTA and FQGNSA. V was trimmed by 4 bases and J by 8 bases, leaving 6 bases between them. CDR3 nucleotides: TGTGCCAGCAGCTCGTACCATGAGCAGTTCTTC. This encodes CASSSYHEQFF. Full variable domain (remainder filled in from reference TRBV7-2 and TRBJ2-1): GAGVSQSPSNKVTEKGKDVELRCDPISGHTALYWYRQSLGQGLEFLIYFQGNSAPDKSGLPSDRFSAERTGGSVSTLTIQRTQQEDSAVYLCASSSYHEQFFGPGTRLTVL.

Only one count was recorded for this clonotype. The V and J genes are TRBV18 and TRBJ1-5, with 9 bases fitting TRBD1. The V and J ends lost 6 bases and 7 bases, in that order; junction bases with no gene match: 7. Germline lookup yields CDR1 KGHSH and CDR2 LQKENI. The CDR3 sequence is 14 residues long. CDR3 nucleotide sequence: TGTGCCAGCTCTGTAACAGGGGGCGTCCAGCCCCAGCATTTT. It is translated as CASSVTGGVQPQHF.

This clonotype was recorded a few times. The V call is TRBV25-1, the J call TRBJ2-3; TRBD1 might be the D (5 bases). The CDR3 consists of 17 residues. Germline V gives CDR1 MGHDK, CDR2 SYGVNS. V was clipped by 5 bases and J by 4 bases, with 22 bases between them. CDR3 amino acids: CASSQRTVGEGADTQYF. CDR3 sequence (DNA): TGTGCCAGCAGTCAGAGGACCGTAGGGGAAGGAGCAGATACGCAGTATTTT.